This TCR beta chain originates from a study of blood T cells in healthy people across ages. Study details: T cells yielded about one barcoded beta molecule per two cells through template switching.

V shed 5 bases and J shed 2 bases, with 16 bases lying between them. This CDR3 region has 15 residues. CDR1 and CDR2 (germline): SNHLY, FYNNEI. Points from the study as a whole: The authors considered diversity estimates from one million T cells to be underestimates. Getting older went along with TCR beta diversity per million T cells dropping roughly linearly.

This clonotype was seen many times. The target antigen is unknown. With a J-beta primer mix and a sample-barcoded 5' primer, a second PCR ran roughly 6 to 12 cycles. A tag from a template-switch adaptor with 12 random nucleotides marked each cDNA molecule. TCRdb re-analysed the 5' RACE reads in MiXCR, keeping a single row per CDR3 protein. The profile shows some 750,000 distinct CDR3 sequences, 22% of them singletons. This sequence was found in a man in his 70s in good health. Input material: blood. The chain carries TRBV2 and TRBJ2-7; the D is unclear. The DNA of the CDR3 is TGTGCCAGCAGTCCTCTTTCGGGTGCTACCTACGAGCAGTACTTC. Its protein product is CASSPLSGATYEQYF.